One and the same sample provided the 7 T cell receptor beta chains below, sequenced in a study of OX40 agonist ivuxolimab in advanced cancers. Method: immunoSEQ multiplex PCR; TCRdb's copy keeps in-frame clones and lacks some. This sample has under 50,000 clones, with 85% to 90% found just once. The input for sequencing was CD4+ or CD8+ T cells sorted from blood, taken in a trial of the OX40 agonist ivuxolimab. The receptors come from an adult with an advanced solid tumor such as melanoma, head and neck, liver or kidney cancer.

V and J are TRBV5-6 and TRBJ1-2; TRBD1 might be the D (5 bases). The germline V gene encodes CDR1 SGHDT and CDR2 YYEEEE. V dropped 2 bases and J dropped 8 bases, with 13 bases sitting between them. The CDR3 is 13 residues long. The CDR3 bases are TGTGCCAGCAGCTTTGGGGCCAAGAAAGGCTACACCTTC. Its protein is CASSFGAKKGYTF.

A single count supports this clone. J is TRBJ1-2 and V is TRBV30; D is unclear. Germline CDR1 GTSNPN, CDR2 SVGIG (reference sequence). CDR3 size: 13 residues. The ends were cut back, 0 bases at V and 4 bases at J, with 9 bases in the middle. The CDR3 DNA follows: TGTGCCTGGAGTGTTGGCTTTAGCTATGGCTACACCTTC. Translated: CAWSVGFSYGYTF.

This sequence joins TRBV18 and TRBJ2-3; D gene ambiguous. Per germline, CDR1 KGHSH and CDR2 LQKENI. The CDR3 is 14 residues long. V lost 2 bases to trimming and J lost 4 bases, with 10 bases between them. CDR3 protein: CASSPEIRPDTQYF. The CDR3, as DNA: TGTGCCAGCTCACCAGAGATCCGTCCAGATACGCAGTATTTT. Supplemented by reference TRBV18 and TRBJ2-3, the full variable domain reads NAGVMQNPRHLVRRRGQEARLRCSPMKGHSHVYWYRQLPEEGLKFMVYLQKENIIDESGMPKERFSAEFPKEGPSILRIQQVVRGDSAAYFCASSPEIRPDTQYFGPGTRLTVL.

The chain carries TRBV7-9 and TRBJ2-2; no clear D. CDR1 and CDR2 from the germline V gene are SEHNR and FQNEAQ (reference sequence). The V end lost 5 bases, the J end lost 1 base, and 8 bases lay between the germline ends. The length of the CDR3 is 14 residues. The CDR3 spells CASSGRGNTGELFF. In DNA, the CDR3 is TGTGCCAGCAGCGGCCGAGGGAACACCGGGGAGCTGTTTTTT.

The V call is TRBV6-5, the J call TRBJ2-3, with D perhaps TRBD2 (6 bases). The CDR3 has 16 residues. Trimming took 1 base from V and 6 from J, leaving 17 bases between them. Germline V gene lookup returns CDR1 MNHEY and CDR2 SVGAGI. Here the CDR3 reads CASSYFPTPGADTQYF. The CDR3 bases are TGTGCCAGCAGTTACTTCCCCACTCCGGGAGCGGATACGCAGTATTTT.

The chain links TRBV9 to TRBJ1-4, with D unclear. Between the trimmed V and J ends, which lost 3 bases and 7 bases, there was a span of 16 bases. This CDR3 has 15 amino acids. Germline CDR1 SGDLS, CDR2 YYNGEE. The CDR3 region has the DNA TGTGCCAGCAGCGAGGACTCTTATGCGGGTGAAAAACTGTTTTTT. Translation gives CASSEDSYAGEKLFF.

The chain has TRBV5-6 and TRBJ2-3; 7 bases are shared with TRBD2. The CDR3 runs 15 residues. V shed 2 bases, J shed 0 bases, and the junction held 3 bases outside the gene matches. Per germline, CDR1 SGHDT and CDR2 YYEEEE. CDR3 coding DNA: TGTGCCAGCAGCTTTTCTAGCGGCAGCACAGATACGCAGTATTTT. Protein sequence: CASSFSSGSTDTQYF.